The source of this T cell receptor beta chain is a study of T cell repertoires in cytomegalovirus infection (dated by TCRdb to between 2019 and 2020). In terms of the full investigation: Recently identified HLA-C-restricted CMV epitopes, whose presentation resists viral immunomodulation, were targeted by peptide stimulations together with well-studied HLA-B-restricted epitopes. The HLA type of each donor mattered for the analysis, because public TCR beta signatures pointed to carriage of CMV infection along with the matching HLA type.

The treatment or condition label here, explained by the study, means: in vitro stimulation with specific CMV peptide epitopes to enrich CMV-specific T cells. The paper's findings and limits, for the study overall: In the ex vivo response, HLA-C-restricted CMV-specific TCR beta clonotypes were dominant, and in two of eight donors the single most frequent clonotype came from this HLA-C-restricted group. Carriers of CMV infection plus the relevant HLA type were discriminated by the cumulative frequency of public TCR beta family members in the study cohort and in an independent approximately 350-donor cohort.

This clonotype was found a few times. Its binding antigen is unknown. No clone much larger than this one lies a single base away; base qualities are absent. Sequencing instrument: Illumina HiSeq 1500. TCRdb took the public reads, trimmed them with fastp at Q25, ran MiXCR for clone calling and kept in-frame beta chains. Rows with one shared CDR3 protein collapse into an entry with the most common genes and DNA. The sample profile shows hundreds of thousands of distinct CDR3 sequences; around 32% of them were found once. About 20% of the sample belongs to the ten largest clones. The source is a human donor in good health (CMV status not recorded). Some clones in this sample may be carry-over from other donors' samples. Source: cultured PBMCs, taken from culture after CMV antigen stimulation.

The bases are TGTGCCAGCAACCCCAGGGGATATCAGCCCCAGCATTTT. This codes for CASNPRGYQPQHF. The rearranged segments are TRBV28 and TRBJ1-5; the D gene is perhaps TRBD1, from 6 matching bases. The CDR3 runs 13 amino acids, cysteine and phenylalanine included. Only the CDR3 portion is preserved as DNA: 39 bases, with reading frame beginning at the first base. CDR1 MDHEN and CDR2 SYDVKM are derived from the germline V gene. V is reduced by 7 bases and J by 5 bases, leaving a spacing of 12 bases between them.